Each of the 6 T cell receptor beta chains below was sequenced from the same sample in a study of spatial heterogeneity in lung cancer. TCRdb fed the 5' RACE reads into MiXCR, producing one record per CDR3 protein. In the table there are just under 10,000 distinct CDR3 sequences, about a quarter of which are singletons. This sample's time point: blood at routine non-recurrence follow-up after resection. The sequenced sample was PBMCs, obtained at follow-up. The receptor source for this set is a female donor with early-stage non-small cell lung cancer.

This clonotype was seen a few times. The rearrangement links TRBV7-2 to TRBJ2-5; TRBD1 matches 7 bases. Per germline, CDR1 SGHTA and CDR2 FQGNSA. V was pared by 5 bases and J by 4 bases, with 13 bases of the junction left unmatched. The CDR3 sequence is 16 residues long. The CDR3 is CASSNLPGNRGETQYF. DNA of the CDR3: TGTGCCAGCAGCAACCTTCCTGGGAACAGGGGAGAGACCCAGTACTTC.

The chain joins TRBV12-3 or TRBV12-4 to TRBJ1-5, with TRBD1 identical over 8 bases. The CDR3 covers 15 residues. V shed 3 bases, J shed 6 bases, and the junction held 7 bases outside the gene matches. The CDR3 sequence is CASSFRQGAIQPQHF. As DNA, the CDR3 is TGTGCCAGCAGTTTTAGGCAGGGGGCAATTCAGCCCCAGCATTTT.

V usage is TRBV20-1 and J usage is TRBJ2-5; D gene ambiguous. Germline CDR1 DFQATT, CDR2 SNEGSKA (reference sequence). V was cut by 4 bases and J by 0 bases, with 15 bases left in between. This CDR3 is 15 amino acids long. CDR3 DNA: TGCAGTGCTACACCCCCCCAACGGGACCAAGAGACCCAGTACTTC. Amino acid sequence: CSATPPQRDQETQYF.

V is TRBV19 and J is TRBJ2-7, with D possibly matching TRBD2 (7 bases). Trimming took off 7 bases at V and 1 base at J, with 17 bases between the two ends. The CDR3 is 15 residues long. The germline gives CDR1 LNHDA, CDR2 SQIVND (reference sequence). CDR3 region: CASTPRGADSYEQYF. CDR3 nucleotide sequence: TGTGCCAGTACCCCCCGGGGGGCGGATTCCTACGAGCAGTACTTC.

This clonotype came up a few times. The CDR3 protein is CASLTGGAGYSNQPQHF. As DNA, the CDR3 is TGTGCCAGCCTAACAGGGGGCGCGGGGTATAGCAATCAGCCCCAGCATTTT. The chain carries TRBV28 and TRBJ1-5; 9 bases line up with TRBD1. The CDR3 loop spans 17 amino acids. J gave up 0 bases and V 8 bases, and 11 bases lay outside the gene matches. Germline CDR1 and CDR2: MDHEN and SYDVKM.

In this sample, this clonotype turned up a few times. The V gene is TRBV30, the J gene TRBJ1-1, with D perhaps matching TRBD1 (6 bases). V gave up 2 bases and J gave up 1 base, with 8 bases separating them. The CDR3 spans 13 residues. The V gene's germline CDR1 is GTSNPN and CDR2 SVGIG (reference sequence). The CDR3 loop is CAWSQQGNTEAFF. CDR3 bases: TGTGCCTGGAGTCAACAGGGGAACACTGAAGCTTTCTTT.